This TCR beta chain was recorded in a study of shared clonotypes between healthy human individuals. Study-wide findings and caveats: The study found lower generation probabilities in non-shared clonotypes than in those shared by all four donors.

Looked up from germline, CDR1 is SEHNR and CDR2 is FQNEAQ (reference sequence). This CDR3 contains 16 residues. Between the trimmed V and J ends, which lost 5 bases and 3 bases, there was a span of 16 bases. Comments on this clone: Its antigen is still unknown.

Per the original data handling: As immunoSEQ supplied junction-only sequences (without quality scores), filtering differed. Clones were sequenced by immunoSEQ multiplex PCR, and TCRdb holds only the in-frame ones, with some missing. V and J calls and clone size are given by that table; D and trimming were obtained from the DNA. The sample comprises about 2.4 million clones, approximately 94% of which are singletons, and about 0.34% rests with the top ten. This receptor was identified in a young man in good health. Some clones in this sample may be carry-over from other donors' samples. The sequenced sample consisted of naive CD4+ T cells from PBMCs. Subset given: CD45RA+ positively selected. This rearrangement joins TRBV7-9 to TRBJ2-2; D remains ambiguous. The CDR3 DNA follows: TGTGCCAGCAGCCCGACCGTTGTCAGCTACACCGGGGAGCTGTTTTTT. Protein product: CASSPTVVSYTGELFF. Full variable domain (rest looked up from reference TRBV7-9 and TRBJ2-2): DTGVSQNPRHKITKRGQNVTFRCDPISEHNRLYWYRQTLGQGPEFLTYFQNEAQLEKSRLLSDRFSAERPKGSFSTLEIQRTEQGDSAMYLCASSPTVVSYTGELFFGEGSRLTVL.